This TCR beta chain is drawn from a study of CD8+ T cells in alopecia areata. There are 14 residues in the CDR3. The germline gives CDR1 MNHEY, CDR2 SVGAGI. V was pared by 0 bases and J by 5 bases, with 11 bases between. Worth noting for this clone: Antigen: not known.

CD4+ and CD8+ T cells were sorted from PBMCs. Isolated RNA was reverse transcribed into cDNA used as the sequencing template. Only in-frame clones appear in the TCRdb table, and some are missing; sequencing was by immunoSEQ multiplex PCR. The table lists 150,000 or so clones, 50% to 60% of them singletons. Overall study findings and caveats: Alopecia totalis/universalis scalp especially showed more expanded CD8+ clones than normal scalp.

The chain links TRBV6-5 to TRBJ2-7; D possibly corresponds to TRBD2 (6 bases). This TCR was recovered from a human donor in good health. Sequencing used CD4+ T cells sorted from blood. CDR3 sequence reads: CASSYSGSPHEQYF. The CDR3 nucleotides are TGTGCCAGCAGTTACTCCGGGAGTCCCCACGAGCAGTACTTC.